This T cell receptor (beta chain) emerged from a study of blood T cell repertoires in COVID-19. On the study more broadly: COVID-19 samples from acute and convalescent phases originated in the United States, Italy and Spain. T cells, B-cell-depleted T cells, or PBMCs provided the cDNA or gDNA that served as material.

Original handling: Nucleated cell number was recorded as an estimate derived from reference gene primer amplification. Sequenced by immunoSEQ multiplex PCR; TCRdb stores in-frame clones only, minus some. V, J and clone size are taken as reported in that table, and D and trimming were inferred from the DNA itself. This sample has 72,000 or so clones, with around nine tenths found just once. CDR1 and CDR2 from the germline V gene are MNHEY and SVGAGI. Deletions cut 6 bases from V and 0 bases from J, with 9 bases between. CDR3 length: 14 amino acids. This clonotype was obtained from a woman in her sixties or seventies with acute or convalescent COVID-19. The chain carries TRBV6-5 and TRBJ1-3; D is unclear. The material sequenced was peripheral blood. This CDR3 is CASRSAVSGNTIYF. DNA for the CDR3: TGTGCCAGCAGGTCGGCGGTCTCTGGAAACACCATATATTTT.